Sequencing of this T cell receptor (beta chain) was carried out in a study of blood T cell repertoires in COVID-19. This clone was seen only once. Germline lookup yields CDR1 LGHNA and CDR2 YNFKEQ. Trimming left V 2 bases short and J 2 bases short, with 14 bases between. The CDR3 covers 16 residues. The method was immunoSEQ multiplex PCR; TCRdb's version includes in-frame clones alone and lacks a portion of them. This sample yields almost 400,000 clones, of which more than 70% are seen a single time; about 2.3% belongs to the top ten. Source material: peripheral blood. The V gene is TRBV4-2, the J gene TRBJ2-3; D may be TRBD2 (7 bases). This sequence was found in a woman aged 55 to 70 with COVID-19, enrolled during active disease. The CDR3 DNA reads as TGTGCCAGCAGCCAAAGATTGGGGGGGGCCACAGATACGCAGTATTTT. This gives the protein CASSQRLGGATDTQYF.